Presented here are 20 T cell receptor beta chains from one specimen sequenced in a study of identifying expanded T cells in peripheral blood. Some clones are missing from TCRdb's copy, which holds only in-frame ones; the method was immunoSEQ multiplex PCR. Of over 85,000 clones in the sample, approximately 89% were seen once. Sequenced sample: blood. The receptors originated from a person aged 18 to 70 in good health.

Only a few counts were recorded for this clone. This chain joins TRBV28 and TRBJ1-2, with TRBD1 matching 11 bases. The CDR3 sequence is 13 residues long. CDR1 and CDR2 from the germline V gene are MDHEN and SYDVKM. After removal of 5 bases from V and 6 bases from J, the junction contained 2 bases not matched to a gene. Written as DNA, the CDR3 is TGTGCCAGCAGTCAGGACAGGGGGCATGGCTACACCTTC. This gives the protein CASSQDRGHGYTF.

This clone was counted between two and nine times. The CDR3 DNA follows: TGTGCCAGCATCTCCCGGGACACCACTGAAGCTTTCTTT. This encodes CASISRDTTEAFF. The chain links TRBV6-1 to TRBJ1-1; perhaps TRBD1 as D (6 bases). Germline V CDR1 and CDR2: MNHNS, SASEGT. The V gene lost 7 bases and the J gene lost 4 bases, with 13 bases spanning the gap. The CDR3 consists of 13 residues.

The chain uses TRBV6-5 and TRBJ2-1, with 7 bases that match TRBD1. Trimming cost V 0 bases and J 2 bases; bases outside gene matches: 4. CDR3 size: 16 residues. Germline-derived CDR1 and CDR2 are MNHEY and SVGAGI. CDR3 bases: TGTGCCAGCAGTTACTCGACAGGGAACCCCTACAATGAGCAGTTCTTC. Translated: CASSYSTGNPYNEQFF.

This chain joins TRBV2 and TRBJ2-1, with 14 bases aligning to TRBD2. Looked up from germline, CDR1 is SNHLY and CDR2 is FYNNEI. The trim removed 6 bases at V and 6 bases at J, leaving 1 base unmatched. The CDR3 is 14 amino acids. CDR3 in amino acids: CASSGTSGSNEQFF. The CDR3 DNA reads as TGTGCCAGCAGCGGGACTAGCGGGAGCAATGAGCAGTTCTTC.

This sequence joins TRBV7-2 and TRBJ1-1; maybe TRBD1 (6 bases). This CDR3 has 14 amino acids. V was cut by 5 bases and J by 1 base, with 11 bases left in between. CDR1 and CDR2 from the germline V gene are SGHTA and FQGNSA. The CDR3 coding sequence is TGTGCCAGCAGCCTACAGGGTGGGAACACTGAAGCTTTCTTT. Protein product: CASSLQGGNTEAFF.

The gene calls are TRBV5-4 and TRBJ1-2; 7 nucleotides line up with TRBD1. The junction had 6 bases not matched to a gene; V was cut back by 1 base and J by 3 bases. The CDR3 has 15 amino acids. CDR1 is SGHNT and CDR2 is YYREEE in the germline V gene (reference sequence). The CDR3 coding sequence is TGTGCCAGCAGCTTGCAGCAGGGGGGCTACTATGGCTACACCTTC. Translating it yields CASSLQQGGYYGYTF.

This chain connects TRBV2 to TRBJ2-2, with D maybe TRBD2 (5 bases). Germline V gene sequence: CDR1 SNHLY, CDR2 FYNNEI. Trimming took 7 bases from V and 5 from J, leaving 14 bases between them. This CDR3 is 14 amino acids long. As DNA, the CDR3 is TGTGCCAGCACCCGAGGGCTTTTAACCGGGGAGCTGTTTTTT. This sequence encodes CASTRGLLTGELFF.

This chain uses TRBV30 with TRBJ2-5; 7 bases fit TRBD1. V was clipped by 5 bases and J by 4 bases; unmatched bases: 10. From germline, CDR1 is GTSNPN and CDR2 SVGIG (reference sequence). This CDR3 has 14 amino acids. In nucleotides, the CDR3 is TGTGCCTGGCATTCCACGACAGGGACAGAGACCCAGTACTTC. It codes for CAWHSTTGTETQYF.

This clone has only a few counts. The rearrangement joins TRBV5-1 to TRBJ2-7; 9 bases match TRBD1. The junction had 10 bases not matched to a gene; V was cut back by 3 bases and J by 0 bases. The CDR3 has 17 amino acids. Germline loops: CDR1 SGHRS, CDR2 YFSETQ. This CDR3 is CASSSGRGQGSSYEQYF. The CDR3 DNA sequence: TGCGCCAGCAGCTCAGGTCGGGGACAGGGCAGCTCCTACGAGCAGTACTTC.

The chain joins TRBV27 to TRBJ1-3; a weak D match, TRBD1 (6 bases). Germline lookup yields CDR1 MNHEY and CDR2 SMNVEV (reference sequence). Trimming removed 5 bases at V and 4 bases at J, with 9 bases between. The CDR3 totals 13 residues. The chain's CDR3 is CASSLDRGNTIYF. The CDR3 DNA follows: TGTGCCAGCAGTCTCGACAGGGGAAACACCATATATTTT.

This chain connects TRBV7-9 to TRBJ2-3; 14 positions match TRBD2. The CDR3 runs to 18 residues. V lost 6 bases and J lost 0; bases outside the gene matches: 8. The germline V gene encodes CDR1 SEHNR and CDR2 FQNEAQ (reference sequence). DNA for the CDR3: TGTGCCAGCAGTGCGAGGACTAGCGGGAGGTCGAGCACAGATACGCAGTATTTT. Translated: CASSARTSGRSSTDTQYF.

The chain is built from TRBV14 and TRBJ1-2, with D possibly being TRBD1 (5 bases). The length of the CDR3 is 15 residues. Germline loops: CDR1 SGHDN, CDR2 FVKESK. Trimming removed 2 bases at V and 1 base at J, with 11 bases between. In DNA, the CDR3 is TGTGCCAGCAGCCAACTGACAGAGTTTAACTATGGCTACACCTTC. This encodes CASSQLTEFNYGYTF.

The CDR3 coding sequence is TGTGCCAGCACCACAGGGCAGGGCGGGGAGACCCAGTACTTC. This translates into CASTTGQGGETQYF. V usage is TRBV7-9 and J usage is TRBJ2-5; a possible D gene is TRBD1 (6 bases). The CDR3 sequence is 14 residues long. CDR1 and CDR2 from the germline V gene are SEHNR and FQNEAQ (reference sequence). Deletions cut 7 bases from V and 5 bases from J, with 17 bases between.

The V and J genes are TRBV11-3 and TRBJ2-3; D not certain. The CDR3 runs to 13 residues. Trimming removed 0 bases at V and 4 bases at J, with 5 bases between. The V gene's germline CDR1 is SGHNT and CDR2 YENEEA. The CDR3 coding sequence is TGTGCCAGCAGCTTAGATTGGCCAGATACGCAGTATTTT. It is translated as CASSLDWPDTQYF.

The gene calls are TRBV27 and TRBJ2-3, with D uncertain. CDR3 length: 11 amino acids. Germline V gene lookup returns CDR1 MNHEY and CDR2 SMNVEV (reference sequence). Trimming removed 5 bases at V and 5 bases at J, with 5 bases between. The CDR3 DNA is TGTGCCAGCAGTACGGGAGATACGCAGTATTTT. Amino acids: CASSTGDTQYF.

The chain joins TRBV7-6 to TRBJ2-1; 7 positions match TRBD1. Germline values: CDR1 SGHVS, CDR2 FNYEAQ. With V trimmed by 3 bases and J by 5 bases, 7 bases remained unmatched. The CDR3 loop spans 15 amino acids. Here the CDR3 DNA reads TGTGCCAGCAGCTTGACAGGGTACCCCGACAATGAGCAGTTCTTC. It is translated as CASSLTGYPDNEQFF.

The chain uses TRBV5-6 and TRBJ2-5; 7 bases agree with TRBD1. Germline values: CDR1 SGHDT, CDR2 YYEEEE. The junction had 6 bases not matched to a gene; V was cut back by 2 bases and J by 5 bases. This CDR3 is built from 14 residues. This chain's CDR3 is CASSLETGLETQYF. The CDR3 DNA reads as TGTGCCAGCAGCTTAGAGACAGGGCTGGAGACCCAGTACTTC. Filled out from reference TRBV5-6 and TRBJ2-5, the complete variable domain reads DAGVTQSPTHLIKTRGQQVTLRCSPKSGHDTVSWYQQALGQGPQFIFQYYEEEERQRGNFPDRFSGHQFPNYSSELNVNALLLGDSALYLCASSLETGLETQYFGPGTRLLVL.

This rearrangement joins TRBV5-6 to TRBJ2-2; D gene ambiguous. This CDR3 has 14 residues. V was pared by 0 bases and J by 4 bases, with 7 bases between. In germline, CDR1 is SGHDT, CDR2 YYEEEE. CDR3 sequence reads: CASSLGTLTGELFF. As DNA, the CDR3 is TGTGCCAGCAGCTTGGGGACCCTCACCGGGGAGCTGTTTTTT.

J is TRBJ2-1 and V is TRBV5-6; 10 positions agree with TRBD2. The ends lost 3 bases at V and 4 bases at J; junction bases unmatched: 7. The CDR3 consists of 16 residues. Germline V lookup: CDR1 SGHDT, CDR2 YYEEEE. CDR3 loop: CASSSFGTSAYNEQFF. CDR3 bases: TGTGCCAGCAGCTCTTTCGGGACTAGCGCTTACAATGAGCAGTTCTTC.

This CDR3 reads CASSEDRVGTEAFF. Written as DNA, the CDR3 is TGTGCCAGCAGTGAAGACAGGGTCGGGACTGAAGCTTTCTTT. The chain carries TRBV6-1 and TRBJ1-1; possibly TRBD1 for D (6 bases). The CDR3 spans 14 residues. Between the trimmed V and J ends, which lost 1 base and 5 bases, there was a span of 11 bases. Germline CDR1 is MNHNS and CDR2 is SASEGT.